This T cell receptor (beta chain) was retrieved from a study of T cell responses to AZD1222 COVID-19 vaccine. Study-wide findings and caveats: Spike-specific TCR depth and breadth grew after two AZD1222 doses. Spike-wide coverage was observed for vaccine-associated CD4 TCRs, with dominant responses at 160-218 and 743-854.

To note about this clone: What it recognizes is unknown.

The assay was immunoSEQ multiplex PCR, and TCRdb's table has in-frame clones only and misses some. Of under 100,000 clones in the sample, around nine tenths were seen once. CDR1 and CDR2 (germline): MNHEY, SVGAGI. V dropped 8 bases and J dropped 2 bases, with 12 bases sitting between them. The CDR3 covers 13 residues. The clonotype originates from an adult in good health. V gene TRBV6-5 combines with J gene TRBJ2-5; D gene ambiguous. The material sequenced was peripheral blood, taken on day 0 of AZD1222 vaccination. The CDR3 DNA follows: TGTGCCAGCGGAAGGCCTCCTCAAGAGACCCAGTACTTC. It specifies CASGRPPQETQYF.